The 12 T cell receptor beta chains below all came from one sample that was sequenced in a study of blood T cell repertoires in COVID-19. Profiled with immunoSEQ multiplex PCR; TCRdb holds only in-frame clones, not every one. The sample records about 140,000 clones, 76% being singletons. Sequencing used peripheral blood. The receptors come from a woman aged 80 or older with active or convalescent COVID-19.

In its sample, this clone was seen once. The chain joins TRBV10-3 to TRBJ1-1; TRBD1 aligns across 10 bases. The CDR3 runs 12 residues. Germline CDR1 is ENHRY and CDR2 is SYGVKD. Trimming cost V 6 bases and J 10 bases; bases outside gene matches: 5. The CDR3 here is CAIRDDRGRAFF. The CDR3 bases are TGTGCCATCAGGGACGACAGGGGGCGAGCTTTCTTT.

V usage is TRBV28 and J usage is TRBJ1-2; D might be TRBD1 (5 bases). V dropped 6 bases and J dropped 3 bases, with 14 bases sitting between them. In germline, CDR1 is MDHEN, CDR2 SYDVKM. This CDR3 comprises 14 residues. CDR3 amino acids: CASSPGEGYYGYTF. As DNA, the CDR3 is TGTGCCAGCAGCCCTGGGGAGGGGTACTATGGCTACACCTTC.

The chain joins TRBV5-1 to TRBJ2-1, with 7 bases aligning to TRBD1. CDR3 length: 13 amino acids. Germline CDR1 and CDR2: SGHRS and YFSETQ. The trim removed 2 bases at V and 11 bases at J, leaving 7 bases unmatched. The CDR3 DNA is TGCGCCAGCAGCTTTCAGGGGGAGAATCAGCAGTTCTTC. This gives the protein CASSFQGENQQFF.

V usage is TRBV19 and J usage is TRBJ2-2; D perhaps matches TRBD1 (6 bases). CDR1 is LNHDA, CDR2 SQIVND, per germline (reference sequence). V lost 3 bases and J lost 0, with 8 bases in between. This CDR3 contains 15 residues. In DNA, the CDR3 is TGTGCCAGTAGTATCTCAGGGGCGAACACCGGGGAGCTGTTTTTT. This sequence encodes CASSISGANTGELFF.

The chain uses TRBV5-1 and TRBJ1-4; a possible D gene is TRBD1 (5 bases). The germline CDR1 and CDR2 sequences are SGHRS and YFSETQ. The ends were cut back, 1 base at V and 1 base at J, with 8 bases in the middle. The CDR3 is 15 residues long. CDR3 sequence: CASSLLGVTNEKLFF. Here the CDR3 DNA reads TGCGCCAGCAGCTTGCTAGGGGTAACTAATGAAAAACTGTTTTTT. The full variable domain, completed using reference TRBV5-1 and TRBJ1-4, is KAGVTQTPRYLIKTRGQQVTLSCSPISGHRSVSWYQQTPGQGLQFLFEYFSETQRNKGNFPGRFSGRQFSNSRSEMNVSTLELGDSALYLCASSLLGVTNEKLFFGSGTQLSVL.

The rearrangement links TRBV6-5 to TRBJ2-7, with 8 bases that match TRBD2. The CDR3 length is 16 residues. CDR1 and CDR2 from the germline V gene are MNHEY and SVGAGI. Unmatched junction bases numbered 9, after V lost 4 bases and J lost 1 base. For the CDR3, the DNA is TGTGCCAGCAGTTCTCGAGTCGGGGGGGCTTCCTACGAGCAGTACTTC. It translates to CASSSRVGGASYEQYF.

The chain combines TRBV28 with TRBJ2-1; 11 nucleotides line up with TRBD2. The CDR3 loop spans 15 amino acids. Losses at the gene ends were 6 bases for V and 9 bases for J; bases not matched to a gene: 10. Germline values: CDR1 MDHEN, CDR2 SYDVKM. The CDR3 DNA reads TGTGCCAGCAGGGGGACTAGCGGATATTTCTCTGAGCAGTTCTTC. It specifies CASRGTSGYFSEQFF.

The chain couples TRBV19 to TRBJ2-7, with 7 bases that match TRBD1. The CDR3 extends over 14 amino acids. Germline CDR1 LNHDA, CDR2 SQIVND (reference sequence). J lost 2 bases, V lost 7 bases, and 8 bases had no gene match. The CDR3 is CASTNRGQPYEQYF. The CDR3 DNA is TGTGCCAGTACTAACAGGGGACAACCCTACGAGCAGTACTTC.

The V and J genes are TRBV6-5 and TRBJ1-2, with D possibly TRBD1 on 5 matching bases. V dropped 6 bases and J dropped 2 bases, with 13 bases sitting between them. This CDR3 spans 14 amino acids. Germline V gives CDR1 MNHEY, CDR2 SVGAGI. CDR3 nucleotides: TGTGCCAGCAGGGGGGGGGAGAGGAACTATGGCTACACCTTC. Protein product: CASRGGERNYGYTF.

The gene calls are TRBV4-1 and TRBJ2-7, with a tentative D call TRBD2 (7 bases). This CDR3 has 12 residues. The V end was cut by 8 bases, the J end by 13 bases, with 21 bases between. Germline CDR1 is MGHRA and CDR2 is YSYEKL. CDR3 in amino acids: CASADGGRRAYF. Written as DNA, the CDR3 is TGCGCCAGCGCGGACGGGGGGCGGAGGGCATACTTC.

In this sample, this clone turned up a few times. V usage is TRBV7-2 and J usage is TRBJ1-5; no reliable D call. This CDR3 spans 15 amino acids. The V end was cut by 2 bases, the J end by 4 bases, with 12 bases between. Germline V gene sequence: CDR1 SGHTA, CDR2 FQGNSA. The CDR3 nucleotides are TGTGCCAGCAGCTTAAACAGCCAGCCTAATCAGCCCCAGCATTTT. It encodes CASSLNSQPNQPQHF. Full variable domain (remainder filled in from reference TRBV7-2 and TRBJ1-5): GAGVSQSPSNKVTEKGKDVELRCDPISGHTALYWYRQSLGQGLEFLIYFQGNSAPDKSGLPSDRFSAERTGGSVSTLTIQRTQQEDSAVYLCASSLNSQPNQPQHFGDGTRLSIL.

This chain connects TRBV7-8 to TRBJ1-4; 9 nucleotides align to TRBD1. V dropped 5 bases and J dropped 7; count of bases not matched to a gene: 14. The CDR3 has 17 residues. From germline, CDR1 is SGHVS and CDR2 FQNEAQ. The CDR3 spells CASSPQNRGLFGEKLFF. CDR3 coding DNA: TGTGCCAGCAGCCCACAAAACAGGGGGCTTTTTGGTGAAAAACTGTTTTTT.